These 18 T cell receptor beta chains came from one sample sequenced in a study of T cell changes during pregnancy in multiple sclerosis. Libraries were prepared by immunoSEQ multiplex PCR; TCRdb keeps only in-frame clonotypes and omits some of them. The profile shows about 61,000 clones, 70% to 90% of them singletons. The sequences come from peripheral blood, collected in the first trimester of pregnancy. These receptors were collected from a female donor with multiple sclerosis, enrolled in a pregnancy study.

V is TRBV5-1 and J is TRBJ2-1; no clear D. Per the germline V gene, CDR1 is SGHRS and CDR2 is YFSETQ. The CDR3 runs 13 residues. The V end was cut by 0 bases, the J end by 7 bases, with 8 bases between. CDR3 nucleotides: TGCGCCAGCAGCTTGGCCTTAGATAATGAGCAGTTCTTC. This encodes CASSLALDNEQFF.

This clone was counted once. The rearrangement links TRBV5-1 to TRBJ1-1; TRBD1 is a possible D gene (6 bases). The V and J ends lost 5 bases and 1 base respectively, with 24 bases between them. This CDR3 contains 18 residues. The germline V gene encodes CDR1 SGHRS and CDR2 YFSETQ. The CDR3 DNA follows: TGCGCCAGCAGTACGGCCCGGGCTGGACAGCGCGGGAACACTGAAGCTTTCTTT. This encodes CASSTARAGQRGNTEAFF.

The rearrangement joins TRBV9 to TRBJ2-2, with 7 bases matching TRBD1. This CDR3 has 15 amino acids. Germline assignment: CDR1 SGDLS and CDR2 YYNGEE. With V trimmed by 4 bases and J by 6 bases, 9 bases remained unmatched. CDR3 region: CASSPQTGWSGELFF. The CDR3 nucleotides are TGTGCCAGCAGCCCCCAGACAGGGTGGTCCGGGGAGCTGTTTTTT.

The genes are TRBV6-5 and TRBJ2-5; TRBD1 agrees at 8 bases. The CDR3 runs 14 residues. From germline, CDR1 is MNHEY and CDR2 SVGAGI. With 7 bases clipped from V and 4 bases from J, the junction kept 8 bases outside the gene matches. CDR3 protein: CASNTRTGSETQYF. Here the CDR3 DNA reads TGTGCCAGCAATACAAGGACAGGGTCAGAGACCCAGTACTTC.

For the CDR3, the DNA is TGTGCCAGCAGCCAAGCAGGGTCGAACACTGAAGCTTTCTTT. Its protein product is CASSQAGSNTEAFF. V gene TRBV4-2 combines with J gene TRBJ1-1; D may be TRBD1 (5 bases). CDR1 LGHNA and CDR2 YNFKEQ come from the germline V gene. CDR3 size: 14 residues. Trimming took 1 base from V and 1 from J, leaving 7 bases between them.

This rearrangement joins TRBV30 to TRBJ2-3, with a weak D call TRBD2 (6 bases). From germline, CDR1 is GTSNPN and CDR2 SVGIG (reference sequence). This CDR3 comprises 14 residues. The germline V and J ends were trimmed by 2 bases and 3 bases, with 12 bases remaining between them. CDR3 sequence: CAWSSGLGTDTQYF. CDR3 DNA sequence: TGTGCCTGGAGTAGCGGGCTGGGGACAGATACGCAGTATTTT.

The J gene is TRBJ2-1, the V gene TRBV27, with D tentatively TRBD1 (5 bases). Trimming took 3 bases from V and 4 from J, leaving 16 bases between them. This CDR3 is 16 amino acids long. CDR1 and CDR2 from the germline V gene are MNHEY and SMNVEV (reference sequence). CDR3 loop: CASSFASLKGYNEQFF. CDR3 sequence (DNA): TGTGCCAGCAGTTTTGCCAGTCTGAAGGGGTACAATGAGCAGTTCTTC.

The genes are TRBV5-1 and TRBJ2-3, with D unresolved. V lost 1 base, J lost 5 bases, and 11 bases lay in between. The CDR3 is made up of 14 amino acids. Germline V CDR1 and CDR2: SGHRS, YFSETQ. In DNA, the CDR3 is TGCGCCAGCAGCTTGTCGCGGTCTAAAGATACGCAGTATTTT. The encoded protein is CASSLSRSKDTQYF.

In DNA form, the CDR3 reads TGTGCCAGTAGTATCCCCCGGGCTAGCGGGACCTACGAGCAGTACTTC. Translating gives CASSIPRASGTYEQYF. V is TRBV19 and J is TRBJ2-7; 9 nucleotides match TRBD2. The V segment lost 3 bases and the J segment 2 bases; nucleotides outside the gene matches: 8. Looked up from germline, CDR1 is LNHDA and CDR2 is SQIVND (reference sequence). This CDR3 region has 16 residues.

The DNA for the CDR3 is TGTGCCAGCAGCCTGGAAGGAGGAAACAATGAGCAGTTCTTC. Its protein is CASSLEGGNNEQFF. V usage is TRBV11-3 and J usage is TRBJ2-1, with D tentatively TRBD2 (5 bases). The CDR3 covers 14 residues. Germline-derived CDR1 and CDR2 are SGHNT and YENEEA. Trimming shortened V by 5 bases and J by 5 bases, and 13 bases separated the two germline ends.

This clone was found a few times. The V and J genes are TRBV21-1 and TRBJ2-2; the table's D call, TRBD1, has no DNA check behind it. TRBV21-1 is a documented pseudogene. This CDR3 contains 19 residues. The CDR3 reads CASSKASRAPQGNWGELFF. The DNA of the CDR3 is TGTGCCAGCAGCAAAGCGTCGAGAGCTCCCCAGGGGAACTGGGGGGAGCTGTTTTTT.

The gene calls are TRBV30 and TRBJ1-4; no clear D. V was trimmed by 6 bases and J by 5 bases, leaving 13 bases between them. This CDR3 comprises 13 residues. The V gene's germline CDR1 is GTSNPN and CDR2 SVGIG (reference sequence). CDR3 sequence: CACYSRPNEKLFF. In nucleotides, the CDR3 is TGTGCCTGCTATTCCCGCCCCAATGAAAAACTGTTTTTT. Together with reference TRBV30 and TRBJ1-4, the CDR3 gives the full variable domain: SQTIHQWPATLVQPVGSPLSLECTVEGTSNPNLYWYRQAAGRGLQLLFYSVGIGQISSEVPQNLSASRPQDRQFILSSKKLLLSDSGFYLCACYSRPNEKLFFGSGTQLSVL.

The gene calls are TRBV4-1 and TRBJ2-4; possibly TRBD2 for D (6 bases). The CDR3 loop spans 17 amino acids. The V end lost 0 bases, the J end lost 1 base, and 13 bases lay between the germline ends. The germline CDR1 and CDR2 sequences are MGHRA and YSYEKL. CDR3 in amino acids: CASSQDGGFGAKNIQYF. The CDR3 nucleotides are TGCGCCAGCAGCCAAGATGGGGGGTTCGGGGCCAAAAACATTCAGTACTTC.

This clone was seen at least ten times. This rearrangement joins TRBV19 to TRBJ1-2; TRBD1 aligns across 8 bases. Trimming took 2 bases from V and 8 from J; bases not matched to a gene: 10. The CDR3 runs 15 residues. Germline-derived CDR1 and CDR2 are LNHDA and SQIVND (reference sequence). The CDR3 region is CASSITPPGGRGYTF. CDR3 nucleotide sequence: TGTGCCAGTAGTATAACCCCCCCAGGGGGCCGAGGCTACACCTTC.

The CDR3 spells CASSPGFYEKLFF. Written as DNA, the CDR3 is TGTGCCAGCAGCCCAGGGTTTTATGAAAAACTGTTTTTT. The chain is built from TRBV28 and TRBJ1-4; D is possibly TRBD1 (5 bases). Germline CDR1 reads MDHEN; CDR2 reads SYDVKM. There are 13 residues in the CDR3. V lost 6 bases and J 6 bases, leaving 11 bases between the germline ends.

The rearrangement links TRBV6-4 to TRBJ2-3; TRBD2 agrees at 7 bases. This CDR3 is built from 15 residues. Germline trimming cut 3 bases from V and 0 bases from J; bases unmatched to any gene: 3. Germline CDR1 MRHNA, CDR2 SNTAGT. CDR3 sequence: CASSEGSGSTDTQYF. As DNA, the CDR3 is TGTGCCAGCAGTGAGGGTAGCGGGAGCACAGATACGCAGTATTTT.

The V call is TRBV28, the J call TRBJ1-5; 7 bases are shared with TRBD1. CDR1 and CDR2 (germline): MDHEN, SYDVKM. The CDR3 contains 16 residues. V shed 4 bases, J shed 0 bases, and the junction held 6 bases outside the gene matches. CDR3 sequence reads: CASSSQTGFSNQPQHF. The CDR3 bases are TGTGCCAGCAGTTCACAGACAGGGTTTAGCAATCAGCCCCAGCATTTT. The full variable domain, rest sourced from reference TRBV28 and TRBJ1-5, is DVKVTQSSRYLVKRTGEKVFLECVQDMDHENMFWYRQDPGLGLRLIYFSYDVKMKEKGDIPEGYSVSREKKERFSLILESASTNQTSMYLCASSSQTGFSNQPQHFGDGTRLSIL.

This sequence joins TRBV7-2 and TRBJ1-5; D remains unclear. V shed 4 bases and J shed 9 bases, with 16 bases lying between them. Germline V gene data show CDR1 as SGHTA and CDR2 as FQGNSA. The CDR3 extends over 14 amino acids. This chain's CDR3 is CASSSGRLEGPQHF. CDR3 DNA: TGTGCCAGCAGCTCTGGACGGCTCGAGGGGCCCCAGCATTTT.